These T cell receptor beta chains were read from a single sample in a study of blood T cell repertoires in COVID-19. Sequenced by immunoSEQ multiplex PCR; TCRdb stores in-frame clones only, minus some. The sample records about 220,000 clones, 80% to 90% being singletons. The sequencing input was PBMCs or T cells enriched from blood (not recorded which). These receptors all stem from a woman in her forties or fifties who had been exposed to COVID-19. Both conserved end residues are part of each CDR3. The D gene is left open where the match is weak. Clone sizes are given selectively: once, few, many, or a class where the clone is expanded.

v_call	d_call	j_call	clone_size	cdr3_nt	cdr3_aa
TRBV6-2/TRBV6-3	.	TRBJ1-1	.	TGTGCCAGCAGTCCCCTACCCAGGGCAAGGAACACTGAAGCTTTCTTT	CASSPLPRARNTEAFF
TRBV5-1	TRBD1	TRBJ1-1	.	TGCGCCAGCAGCGGGGACAGGGTGAACACTGAAGCTTTCTTT	CASSGDRVNTEAFF
TRBV9	.	TRBJ2-1	.	TGTGCCAGCAGCGTAGTGCCCGGGGGTGACCGGGGTGGGAATGAGCAGTTCTTC	CASSVVPGGDRGGNEQFF
TRBV5-5	TRBD1	TRBJ1-5	once	TGTGCCAGCAGCTTTACAGGGGATGGCAATCAGCCCCAGCATTTT	CASSFTGDGNQPQHF
TRBV10-2	.	TRBJ2-7	.	TGCGCCAGCGGGGGGTACTCCTACGAGCAGTACTTC	CASGGYSYEQYF
TRBV7-6	TRBD1	TRBJ2-5	once	TGTGCCAGCAGCTCCGCCGAGGGACAGGGTCAGAAGACCCAGTACTTC	CASSSAEGQGQKTQYF
TRBV19	TRBD1	TRBJ1-5	many	TGTGCCAGTAGTCCCCGAGGACAGGGGGCCGTATCAGCCCAGCATTTT	CASSPRGQGAVSAQHF
TRBV23-1	.	TRBJ1-2	.	TGCGCCAGCAGTCAATCAAAAAGCCTTAACTATGGCTACACCTTC	CASSQSKSLNYGYTF
TRBV7-9	.	TRBJ1-6	once	TGTGCCAGCAGCTTTACCGGGACACCCCTCCACTTT	CASSFTGTPLHF
TRBV5-1	TRBD2	TRBJ2-5	.	TGCGCCAGCAGCTGGTCCGGGGGGTTTGGTTATAAAGAGACCCAGTACTTC	CASSWSGGFGYKETQYF
TRBV2	TRBD2	TRBJ2-5	.	TGTGCCAGCAGTGAAGGTACCCTAGCGGGGGGGCCGGAGACCCAGTACTTC	CASSEGTLAGGPETQYF
TRBV10-2	.	TRBJ1-3	.	TGCGCCAGCACTGACCTCAGGGCCCACTCTGGAAACACCATATATTTT	CASTDLRAHSGNTIYF
TRBV5-6	.	TRBJ2-5	.	TGTGCCAGCAGCTCGTACCAAGAGACCCAGTACTTC	CASSSYQETQYF
TRBV29-1	.	TRBJ2-2	once	TGCAGCGTTGAAGCCGGGGCCGGGGAGCTGTTTTTT	CSVEAGAGELFF
TRBV4-3	TRBD1	TRBJ1-1	.	TGCGCCAGCAGCCAAGTTGGGACAGGCTTTCGGGCTTTCTTT	CASSQVGTGFRAFF
TRBV6-4	.	TRBJ1-2	.	TGTGCCAGCAGTCCCCGCGGGGGGGGGAATGGCTACACCTTC	CASSPRGGGNGYTF
TRBV2	.	TRBJ1-3	.	TGTGCACAGGGCCGAAACACCATATATTTT	CAQGRNTIYF
TRBV18	.	TRBJ1-5	.	TGTGCCAGCTCGGAGGAGCCCGGTCAGCCCCAGCATTTT	CASSEEPGQPQHF
TRBV4-3	.	TRBJ1-1	.	TGCGCCAGCAGCCAAGATCGGTCCGAGGTTGAAGCTTTCTTT	CASSQDRSEVEAFF
TRBV27	TRBD2	TRBJ2-1	.	TGTGCCAGCAGTTTACCCCGACTAGCGGGGATCTACAATGAGCAGTTCTTC	CASSLPRLAGIYNEQFF
TRBV6-5	TRBD1	TRBJ1-1	once	TGTGCCAGCAGTTACCCTCCGGGACAGGGGATGGAAGCTTTCTTT	CASSYPPGQGMEAFF
TRBV5-6	.	TRBJ1-1	.	TGTGCCAGCAGCTTGGTGTCGTGGCAGGAAAATCAAGCTTTCTTT	CASSLVSWQENQAFF
TRBV7-3	.	TRBJ2-5	.	TGTGCCAGCAGCTTATCCGGCGGTACAGAGACCCAGTACTTC	CASSLSGGTETQYF
TRBV3-1/TRBV3-2	.	TRBJ1-1	.	TGTGCCAGCAGCGCCCGGGGTGCCCGTCGCACTGAAGCTTTCTTT	CASSARGARRTEAFF
TRBV7-6	.	TRBJ2-1	.	TGTGCCAGCAGCCTCGGGCAGGGGTTTATGTATGAGCAGTTCTTC	CASSLGQGFMYEQFF
TRBV3-1/TRBV3-2	TRBD1	TRBJ1-1	once	TGTGCCAGCAGCCAAGATCCGGCCCTCTTACTGGGACAGGCTTTCGGGAACACTGAAGCTTTCTTT	CASSQDPALLLGQAFGNTEAFF
TRBV15	.	TRBJ2-3	.	TGTGCCACCAGCAGAGTACAGTTCACAGATACGCAGTATTTT	CATSRVQFTDTQYF
TRBV14	.	TRBJ1-5	.	TGTGCCAGCAGCAAGACAGGCTCTCAGCCCCAGCATTTT	CASSKTGSQPQHF
TRBV11-1	.	TRBJ1-1	.	TGTGCCAGCACCAGAGGTGTAGAAGCTTTCTTT	CASTRGVEAFF
TRBV15	.	TRBJ1-6	once	TGTGCCACCAGCAGAGTGAGGGGGTTGGAATCACCCCTCCACTTT	CATSRVRGLESPLHF
TRBV7-2	TRBD1	TRBJ2-7	.	TGTGCCAGCAGCTTGCGGTTGGGACAGCCCTACGAGCAGTACTTC	CASSLRLGQPYEQYF
TRBV6-1	TRBD1	TRBJ1-2	.	TGTGCCAGCAGTTCGGACAGGGACGGTTGGGGTGGCTACACCTTC	CASSSDRDGWGGYTF
TRBV11-2	TRBD1	TRBJ2-5	.	TGTGCCAGCAGCTCGGGACAGGGGGCCCAAGAGACCCAGTACTTC	CASSSGQGAQETQYF
TRBV6-5	TRBD2	TRBJ2-1	.	TGTGCCAGCAGTTCCTCGGGAGGTTACAATGAGCAGTTCTTC	CASSSSGGYNEQFF
TRBV6-6	TRBD1	TRBJ2-7	.	TGTGCCAGCACCCAGACAGGGGGTACGGGGGAGCAGTACTTC	CASTQTGGTGEQYF
TRBV28	.	TRBJ1-1	.	TGTGCCAGCAGTTCCCTCGCGGGGCGTTTCACTGAAGCTTTCTTT	CASSSLAGRFTEAFF
TRBV28	.	TRBJ1-1	.	TGTGCCAGCAGTTCGTCGGGGGAAGCCCAAGCTTTCTTT	CASSSSGEAQAFF
TRBV7-2	.	TRBJ1-1	.	TGTGCCAGCAGCGTACAGGGGAACACTGAAGCTTTCTTT	CASSVQGNTEAFF
TRBV5-6	TRBD1	TRBJ1-1	.	TGTGCCAGCAGCTTAAGAACAGGGGGAGCAGGTGAAGCTTTCTTT	CASSLRTGGAGEAFF
TRBV7-2	.	TRBJ2-2	.	TGTGCCAGCAGCTTAAAACTAGCCGGGGAGCTGTTTTTT	CASSLKLAGELFF
TRBV19	TRBD2	TRBJ2-2	.	TGTGCCAGTAGTAGGAGGGGACTAGCCAAGAACACCGGGGAGCTGTTTTTT	CASSRRGLAKNTGELFF
TRBV4-2	TRBD2	TRBJ2-3	.	TGTGCCAGCAGCCAAGATCAACTAGCGGGAACCACAGATACGCAGTATTTT	CASSQDQLAGTTDTQYF
TRBV2	.	TRBJ2-3	once	TGTGCCAGTAGCCGGGAGATCACAGATACGCAGTATTTT	CASSREITDTQYF
TRBV7-2	.	TRBJ1-6	.	TGTGCCAGCAACCGGGACACCTCTTCACCCCTCCACTTT	CASNRDTSSPLHF
TRBV12-3/TRBV12-4	TRBD1	TRBJ1-1	.	TGTGCCAGCAGTGATACAGGGGTAATGGCTTTCTTT	CASSDTGVMAFF
TRBV19	.	TRBJ1-4	.	TGTGCCGTAACCTTCAGCAGGAGGGCGCCTAATGAAAAACTGTTTTTT	CAVTFSRRAPNEKLFF
TRBV28	.	TRBJ1-2	.	TGTGCCAGCAGGTCCCCGGGTGGGTCCGGCCTTTATGGCTACACCTTC	CASRSPGGSGLYGYTF
TRBV19	.	TRBJ2-1	once	TGTGCCAGTACCCCGGAGGGGGCGTCGAATGAGCAGTTCTTC	CASTPEGASNEQFF